The rows below give T cell receptor beta chains drawn from one sample of a study of cytomegalovirus exposure and HLA in healthy donors. The protocol was immunoSEQ multiplex PCR, while the TCRdb copy is restricted to in-frame clones and leaves out a portion. The table includes about 92,000 clones, almost 85% detected once. The sample was PBMCs. The receptor set was obtained from a woman aged 18-29 years in good health and CMV-seropositive. CDR3s include the opening cysteine and the closing phenylalanine or tryptophan.

>TRBV10-2
CASSESLASYEQYF
>TRBV5-1
CASSRGTSGGAYEQYF
>TRBV2
CASHLTYEQYF
>TRBV7-3
CASSLDGSNTGELFF
>TRBV5-1
CASSLGQGAYNEQFF
>TRBV4-1
CASSQVRTGLYNEQFF
>TRBV6-5
CASSYSGYNEQFF
>TRBV19
CASSPRTSTDTQYF
>TRBV6-5
CASRRRGNTEAFF
>TRBV6-5
CASSWTSDHSYNEQFF
>TRBV5-6
CASSLGGRVKDTQYF
>TRBV23-1
CASPRGSPPETQYF
>TRBV28
CASRLAGPSVAGELFF
>TRBV23-1
CASSQFYRAYEQYF
>TRBV20-1
CSAGATGELFF
>TRBV2
CASSDWSRVDQPQHF
>TRBV5-4
CASSLTTENEKLFF
>TRBV7-2
CASSLQTGTNEKLFF
>TRBV5-6
CASSFQGGYEPQHF
>TRBV30
CAWVDSAGELFF